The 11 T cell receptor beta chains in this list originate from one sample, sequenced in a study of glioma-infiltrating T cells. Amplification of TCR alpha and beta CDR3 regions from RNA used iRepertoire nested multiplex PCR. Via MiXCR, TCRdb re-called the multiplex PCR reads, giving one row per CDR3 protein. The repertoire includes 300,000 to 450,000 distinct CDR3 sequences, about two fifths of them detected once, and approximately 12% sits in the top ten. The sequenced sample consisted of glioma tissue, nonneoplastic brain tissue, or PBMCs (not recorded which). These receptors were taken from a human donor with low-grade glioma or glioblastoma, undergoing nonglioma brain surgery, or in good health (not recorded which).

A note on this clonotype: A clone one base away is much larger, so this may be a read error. Here the CDR3 reads CASSSSSGRAGETQYF. The CDR3 region has the DNA TGTGCCAGCAGTTCCTCTAGCGGGAGGGCCGGGGAGACCCAGTACTTC. The chain couples TRBV6-5 to TRBJ2-5, with TRBD2 matching over 12 bases. The CDR3 extends over 16 amino acids. Germline values: CDR1 MNHEY, CDR2 SVGAGI. V shed 4 bases, J shed 5 bases, and the junction held 8 bases outside the gene matches.

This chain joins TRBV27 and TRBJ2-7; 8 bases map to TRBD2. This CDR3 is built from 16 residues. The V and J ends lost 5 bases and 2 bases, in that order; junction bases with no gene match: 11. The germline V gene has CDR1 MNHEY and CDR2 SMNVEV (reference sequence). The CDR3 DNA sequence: TGTGCCAGCAGTCCAGACGGAGCGGGAGCCCCCTACGAGCAGTACTTC. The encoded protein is CASSPDGAGAPYEQYF.

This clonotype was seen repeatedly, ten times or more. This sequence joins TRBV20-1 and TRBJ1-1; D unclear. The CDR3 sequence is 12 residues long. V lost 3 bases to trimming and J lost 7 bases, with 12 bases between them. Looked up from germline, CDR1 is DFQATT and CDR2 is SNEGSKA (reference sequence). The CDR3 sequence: CSARVGELEAFF. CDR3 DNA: TGCAGTGCTAGGGTTGGAGAGCTTGAAGCTTTCTTT.

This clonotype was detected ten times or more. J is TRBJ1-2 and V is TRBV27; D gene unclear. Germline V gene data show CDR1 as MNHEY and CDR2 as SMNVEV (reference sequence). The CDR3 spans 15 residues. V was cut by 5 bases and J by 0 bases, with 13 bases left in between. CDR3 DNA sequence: TGTGCCAGCAGTCCAGGACCCTCGCCTAACTATGGCTACACCTTC. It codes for CASSPGPSPNYGYTF.

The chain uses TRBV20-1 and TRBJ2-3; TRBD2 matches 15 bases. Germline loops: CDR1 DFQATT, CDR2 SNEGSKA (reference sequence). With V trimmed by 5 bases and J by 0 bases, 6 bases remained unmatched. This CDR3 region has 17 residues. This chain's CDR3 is CSASGLAGGHSTDTQYF. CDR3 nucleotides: TGCAGTGCTTCCGGACTAGCGGGAGGGCATAGCACAGATACGCAGTATTTT.

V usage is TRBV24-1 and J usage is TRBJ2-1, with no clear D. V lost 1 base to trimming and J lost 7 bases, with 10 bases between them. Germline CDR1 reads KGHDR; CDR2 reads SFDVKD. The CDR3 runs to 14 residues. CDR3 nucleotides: TGTGCCACCAGTGATTTCCAGCGCAGGAATGAGCAGTTCTTC. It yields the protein CATSDFQRRNEQFF.

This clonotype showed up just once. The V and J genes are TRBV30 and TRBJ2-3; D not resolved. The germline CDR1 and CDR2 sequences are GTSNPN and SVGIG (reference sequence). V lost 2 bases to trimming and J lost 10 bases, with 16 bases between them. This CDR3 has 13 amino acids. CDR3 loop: CAWSLGRGYSQYF. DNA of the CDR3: TGTGCCTGGAGTCTCGGCCGCGGCTACTCGCAGTATTTT.

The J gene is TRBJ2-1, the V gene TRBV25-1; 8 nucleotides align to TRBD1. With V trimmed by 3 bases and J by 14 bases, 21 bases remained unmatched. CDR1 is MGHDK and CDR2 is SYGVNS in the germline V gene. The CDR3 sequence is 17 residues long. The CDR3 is CASSDLSGGKSYNKKFF. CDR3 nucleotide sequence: TGTGCCAGCAGTGACCTCTCAGGGGGCAAGTCCTACAATAAGAAGTTCTTC.

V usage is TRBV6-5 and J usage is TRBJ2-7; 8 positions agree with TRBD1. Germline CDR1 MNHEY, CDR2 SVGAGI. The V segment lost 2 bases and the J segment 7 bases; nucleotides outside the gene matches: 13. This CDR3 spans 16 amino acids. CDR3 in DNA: TGTGCCAGCAGTTACACAACCGGGACAGGAGGGATTGAGCAGTACTTC. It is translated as CASSYTTGTGGIEQYF.

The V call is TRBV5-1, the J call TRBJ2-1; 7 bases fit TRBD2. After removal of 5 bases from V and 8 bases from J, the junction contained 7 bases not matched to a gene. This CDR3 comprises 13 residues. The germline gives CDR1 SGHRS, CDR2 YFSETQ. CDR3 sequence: CASRREEGDEQFF. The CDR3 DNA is TGCGCCAGCAGACGGGAGGAGGGCGATGAGCAGTTCTTC.

Here the CDR3 reads CASSPPSSTEAFF. For the CDR3, the DNA is TGTGCCAGCTCACCACCATCCAGCACTGAAGCTTTCTTT. The gene calls are TRBV18 and TRBJ1-1; D gene ambiguous. Germline V lookup: CDR1 KGHSH, CDR2 LQKENI. The CDR3 is 13 residues long. The V end was cut by 0 bases, the J end by 4 bases, with 6 bases between.